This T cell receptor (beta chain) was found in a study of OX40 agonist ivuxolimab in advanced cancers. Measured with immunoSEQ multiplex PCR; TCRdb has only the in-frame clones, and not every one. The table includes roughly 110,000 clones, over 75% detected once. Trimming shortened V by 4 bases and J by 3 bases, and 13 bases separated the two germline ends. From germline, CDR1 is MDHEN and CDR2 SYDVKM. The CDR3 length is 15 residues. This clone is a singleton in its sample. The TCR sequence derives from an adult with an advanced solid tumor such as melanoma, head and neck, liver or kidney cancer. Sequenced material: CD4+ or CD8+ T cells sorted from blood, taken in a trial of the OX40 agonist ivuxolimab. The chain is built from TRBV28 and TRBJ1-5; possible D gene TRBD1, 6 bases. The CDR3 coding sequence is TGTGCCAGCAGTTCCAGCGGACAGCTCAATCAGCCCCAGCATTTT. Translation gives CASSSSGQLNQPQHF.